This TCR beta chain was recovered during a study of blood T cells in healthy people across ages. A second about 7 to 12 cycle PCR used barcoded and J-beta primers. TCRdb re-called the 5' RACE reads with MiXCR, one entry per CDR3 protein. The sample contains 920,000 or so distinct CDR3 sequences, 40% to 55% of which appear only once. V lost 1 base and J 3 bases, leaving 6 bases between the germline ends. The CDR3 is made up of 13 amino acids. CDR1 SGHAT and CDR2 FQNNGV come from the germline V gene. Broader study findings: Not knowing donor CMV status may have confounded expanded clonotype changes. Higher diversity and more naive CD4+ cells were features of long-lived donors, compared to aged donors.

On this clonotype: The antigen remains unidentified.

The sequenced sample was blood. The J gene is TRBJ1-1, the V gene TRBV11-2; D remains unclear. The TCR originated in a woman aged 55-75 years in good health. CDR3 protein: CASSLGAYTEAFF. The DNA for the CDR3 is TGTGCCAGCAGCTTAGGCGCATACACTGAAGCTTTCTTT.